This TCR beta chain was captured by sequencing in a study of T-cell reconstitution after alpha-beta-depleted transplantation in children. As it was prepared, the TCRbeta library received unique molecular identifiers. Using its own MiXCR run on the PCR reads, TCRdb lists one record per CDR3 protein. The sample lists 300,000 or so distinct CDR3 sequences, 9.9% occurring once. CDR3 length equals 12 residues. Germline V gene data show CDR1 as SGHDT and CDR2 as YYEEEE. Trimming left V 4 bases short and J 4 bases short, with 8 bases between. In its sample, this clonotype was seen a few times. The sample here was PBMCs from the stem cell graft donor, taken from the stem cell graft. The chain carries TRBV5-6 and TRBJ1-1, with D hard to call. The clonotype originates from a human donor who donated a stem cell graft to a child with SCID. The CDR3 protein is CASSTLTTEAFF. CDR3 DNA sequence: TGTGCCAGCAGCACCTTGACCACTGAAGCTTTCTTT.